The T cell receptor (beta chain) described here comes from a study of cytotoxic CD8 clonotypes in ibrutinib-treated CLL. For the study at large: Collecting the response samples happened after a median about twelve months of treatment, with a range of 6 to 36. Findings and limits, study-wide: The study found baseline clonality above age-matched healthy donors, tracking circulating CD8+ T-cell counts.

The CDR3 runs 11 residues. Germline values: CDR1 DFQATT, CDR2 SNEGSKA (reference sequence). V dropped 5 bases and J dropped 7 bases, with 10 bases sitting between them. Here immunoSEQ multiplex PCR was the method, and the copy in TCRdb shows in-frame clones only, minus some. The sample has approximately 320,000 clones, over 60% seen once. This clone was seen just once. Its antigen is currently unknown. This material consisted of PBMCs, taken after 36 months of ibrutinib treatment. The sequence came from a human donor with chronic lymphocytic leukemia. This chain links TRBV20-1 with TRBJ2-3; maybe TRBD2 (6 bases). The CDR3 region is CSAQEGNTQYF. CDR3 DNA: TGCAGTGCTCAGGAGGGGAATACGCAGTATTTT.